The 8 T cell receptor beta chains reported below all come from one sample, sequenced in a study of cytomegalovirus exposure and HLA in healthy donors. Primers for the PCR totalled 60 Vbeta and 13 Jbeta. Generated by immunoSEQ multiplex PCR, the TCRdb table keeps only in-frame clones and is missing some. The sample shows 37,000 or so clones, around 81% of them seen only once. Sequenced material: PBMCs. Every receptor here comes from a woman aged 40 to 50 in good health and CMV-seronegative.

The chain uses TRBV7-8 and TRBJ1-5, with 8 bases lining up with TRBD1. Germline CDR1 SGHVS, CDR2 FQNEAQ. Trimming took 1 base from V and 7 from J; bases not matched to a gene: 3. This CDR3 contains 14 residues. Here the CDR3 DNA reads TGTGCCAGCAGCTTAGAGACAGGGGAACAGCCCCAGCATTTT. It is translated as CASSLETGEQPQHF.

Concerning this clone: The identical CDR3 is also encoded by other nucleotide sequences in the sample. The chain uses TRBV9 and TRBJ1-4; maybe TRBD1 (5 bases). Germline CDR1 and CDR2: SGDLS and YYNGEE. V dropped 0 bases and J dropped 2 bases, with 8 bases sitting between them. The CDR3 loop spans 15 amino acids. The CDR3 sequence: CASSVDGGTNEKLFF. For the CDR3, the DNA is TGTGCCAGCAGCGTAGATGGGGGGACTAATGAAAAACTGTTTTTT.

The table lists this clone with a count of one. The chain has TRBV7-9 and TRBJ1-1; D not resolved. The CDR3 has 13 residues. Germline V gives CDR1 SEHNR, CDR2 FQNEAQ (reference sequence). Trimming left V 3 bases short and J 0 bases short, with 5 bases between. The CDR3 here is CASSFQMNTEAFF. DNA of the CDR3: TGTGCCAGCAGCTTCCAGATGAACACTGAAGCTTTCTTT.

This chain connects TRBV5-1 to TRBJ1-1; 7 bases are shared with TRBD1. Trimming removed 0 bases from V and 1 base from J; junction bases left unmatched: 0. This CDR3 has 14 amino acids. CDR1 is SGHRS and CDR2 is YFSETQ in the germline V gene. CDR3 nucleotide sequence: TGCGCCAGCAGCTTGGGGACAGGGAACACTGAAGCTTTCTTT. Its protein product is CASSLGTGNTEAFF.

J is TRBJ2-1 and V is TRBV7-2, with 10 bases lining up with TRBD2. Unmatched junction bases numbered 7, after V lost 2 bases and J lost 3 bases. The germline gives CDR1 SGHTA, CDR2 FQGNSA. The CDR3 length is 17 residues. The CDR3 region has the DNA TGTGCCAGCAGCTTAAGGCGGCTAGCGGGGGTCTACAATGAGCAGTTCTTC. It yields the protein CASSLRRLAGVYNEQFF.

The gene calls are TRBV19 and TRBJ2-2; 10 positions match TRBD1. CDR1 is LNHDA and CDR2 is SQIVND in the germline V gene (reference sequence). The CDR3 loop spans 16 amino acids. J gave up 3 bases and V 3 bases, and 4 bases lay outside the gene matches. CDR3 nucleotides: TGTGCCAGTAGTATCGGGGGGACAGGGGACACCGGGGAGCTGTTTTTT. Translating gives CASSIGGTGDTGELFF. Full variable domain (remainder filled in from reference TRBV19 and TRBJ2-2): DGGITQSPKYLFRKEGQNVTLSCEQNLNHDAMYWYRQDPGQGLRLIYYSQIVNDFQKGDIAEGYSVSREKKESFPLTVTSAQKNPTAFYLCASSIGGTGDTGELFFGEGSRLTVL.

This clone was recorded once. The chain is built from TRBV4-3 and TRBJ2-1; 9 bases align to TRBD2. Trimming at V came to 5 bases and at J to 10 bases, leaving 6 bases not matched to a gene. Germline V gene sequence: CDR1 LGHNA, CDR2 YSLEER. The CDR3 extends over 13 amino acids. The CDR3 sequence is CASSLQRGAEQFF. The CDR3 DNA follows: TGCGCCAGCAGCTTACAGCGGGGGGCCGAGCAGTTCTTC.

This clone appeared once. The chain joins TRBV2 to TRBJ1-1; TRBD1 matches at 8 bases. The CDR3 is 15 residues long. V shed 2 bases, J shed 3 bases, and the junction held 5 bases outside the gene matches. Germline V gene sequence: CDR1 SNHLY, CDR2 FYNNEI. The CDR3 DNA reads as TGTGCCAGCAGTGAACTCCCACAGGGGGACACTGAAGCTTTCTTT. Protein sequence: CASSELPQGDTEAFF.